The rows below give T cell receptor beta chains drawn from one sample of a study of CD8+CD57+ T cells in acquired aplastic anemia. MiXCR, run by TCRdb on the reads, gives a single entry per CDR3 protein. The table shows some 200,000 distinct CDR3 sequences, with approximately 48% occurring only once. The sequencing sample was made of sorted CD4+, CD8+, or CD8+CD57+ T cells (not recorded which) from PBMCs. The receptor source for this set is a human donor with aplastic anemia. The CDR3 runs from the conserved cysteine through the conserved F or W. Each record gives: J gene, clone size, V gene, D gene, CDR3 length, CDR3 protein, CDR3 DNA. A D gene is named only where the DNA matches it firmly. Expanded clones are given a class, and other clones once, few, many or no size at all.

>TRBJ2-5|NA|TRBV7-2|NA|13
CASSHNWGETQYF
TGTGCCAGCAGCCATAACTGGGGGGAGACCCAGTACTTC
>TRBJ2-7|many|TRBV9|TRBD2|14
CASSAERGGREQYF
TGTGCCAGCAGCGCAGAACGGGGGGGGCGCGAGCAGTACTTC
>TRBJ2-5|few|TRBV27|TRBD2|16
CASSLMGTSRGETQYF
TGTGCCAGCAGTTTAATGGGGACTAGCCGGGGGGAGACCCAGTACTTC
>TRBJ2-2|NA|TRBV24-1|NA|15
CATSDGRGRSGELFF
TGTGCCACCAGTGATGGGAGGGGGCGATCCGGGGAGCTGTTTTTT
>TRBJ2-3|many|TRBV10-3|NA|14
CAISEWTGTDTQYF
TGTGCCATCAGTGAGTGGACAGGCACAGATACGCAGTATTTT
>TRBJ2-3|few|TRBV7-2|NA|12
CASSLRVDTQYF
TGTGCCAGCAGCTTGAGGGTAGATACGCAGTATTTT
>TRBJ2-2|NA|TRBV10-3|TRBD1|17
CAISDQGGTGNTGELFF
TGTGCCATCAGTGATCAGGGCGGGACAGGAAACACCGGGGAGCTGTTTTTT
>TRBJ2-7|many|TRBV7-3|NA|13
CASSFQQGYEQYF
TGTGCCAGCAGCTTCCAACAGGGTTACGAGCAGTACTTC
>TRBJ2-7|many|TRBV6-5|NA|15
CASSYSRTSSYEQYF
TGTGCCAGCAGTTACTCGAGAACTAGTTCCTACGAGCAGTACTTC
>TRBJ2-3|few|TRBV7-6|NA|15
CASSPTPGMIDTQYF
TGTGCCAGCAGCCCCACGCCTGGGATGATAGATACGCAGTATTTT
>TRBJ1-1|NA|TRBV7-9|NA|15
CASSYGYASNTEAFF
TGTGCCAGCAGCTATGGGTACGCCTCGAACACTGAAGCTTTCTTT
>TRBJ1-2|many|TRBV10-3|NA|13
CATSLTFPRDYTF
TGTGCCACGAGCTTGACATTTCCGCGGGACTACACCTTC
>TRBJ2-2|NA|TRBV24-1|NA|14
CATSERHNTGELFF
TGTGCCACCAGTGAGAGACACAACACCGGGGAGCTGTTTTTT
>TRBJ2-7|NA|TRBV11-2|TRBD2|13
CASGGTNGYEQYF
TGTGCCAGCGGGGGGACTAACGGCTACGAGCAGTACTTC
>TRBJ2-1|once|TRBV9|NA|12
CASSPPSDEQFF
TGTGCCAGCAGCCCACCTAGCGATGAGCAGTTCTTC
>TRBJ2-5|NA|TRBV10-3|NA|11
CAIGPGETQYF
TGTGCCATCGGGCCGGGAGAGACTCAGTACTTC
>TRBJ2-1|NA|TRBV10-2|TRBD2|13
CASREGTYNEQFF
TGCGCCAGCCGGGAGGGGACCTACAATGAGCAGTTCTTC
>TRBJ2-7|NA|TRBV12-3/TRBV12-4|NA|15
CASSWSRVSSYEQYF
TGTGCTAGCAGTTGGTCGCGGGTTTCCTCCTACGAGCAGTACTTC
>TRBJ2-1|NA|TRBV24-1|TRBD2|16
CATSHVLAGPPNEQFF
TGTGCCACCAGCCACGTCCTAGCGGGCCCCCCCAATGAGCAGTTCTTC
>TRBJ1-1|once|TRBV9|NA|14
CASTPSQANTEAFF
TGTGCCAGCACACCCTCTCAGGCGAACACTGAAGCTTTCTTT
>TRBJ2-7|many|TRBV20-1|NA|14
CSARVPRGRNEQYF
TGCAGTGCTAGGGTCCCCAGGGGCCGGAACGAGCAGTACTTC
>TRBJ2-5|NA|TRBV11-3|TRBD2|17
CASSLGGPGGLAETQYF
TGTGCCAGCAGCTTAGGGGGGCCGGGAGGGCTAGCGGAGACCCAGTACTTC
>TRBJ2-7|many|TRBV24-1|TRBD1|16
CATSDLEGQGVYEQYF
TGTGCCACCAGTGATTTGGAGGGACAGGGGGTCTACGAGCAGTACTTC
>TRBJ1-3|once|TRBV29-1|NA|13
CSVEEVSGNTIYF
TGCAGCGTTGAGGAGGTCTCTGGAAACACCATATATTTT
>TRBJ1-4|NA|TRBV29-1|NA|13
CSVVETSGEKLFF
TGCAGCGTTGTCGAAACTAGCGGTGAAAAACTGTTTTTT
>TRBJ1-2|NA|TRBV19|NA|13
CASSRDTNYGYTF
TGTGCCAGTAGTAGGGACACCAACTATGGCTACACCTTC
>TRBJ2-2|NA|TRBV12-3/TRBV12-4|NA|15
CASSLAQSGTGELFF
TGTGCCAGCAGTTTAGCTCAGAGTGGGACCGGGGAGCTGTTTTTT